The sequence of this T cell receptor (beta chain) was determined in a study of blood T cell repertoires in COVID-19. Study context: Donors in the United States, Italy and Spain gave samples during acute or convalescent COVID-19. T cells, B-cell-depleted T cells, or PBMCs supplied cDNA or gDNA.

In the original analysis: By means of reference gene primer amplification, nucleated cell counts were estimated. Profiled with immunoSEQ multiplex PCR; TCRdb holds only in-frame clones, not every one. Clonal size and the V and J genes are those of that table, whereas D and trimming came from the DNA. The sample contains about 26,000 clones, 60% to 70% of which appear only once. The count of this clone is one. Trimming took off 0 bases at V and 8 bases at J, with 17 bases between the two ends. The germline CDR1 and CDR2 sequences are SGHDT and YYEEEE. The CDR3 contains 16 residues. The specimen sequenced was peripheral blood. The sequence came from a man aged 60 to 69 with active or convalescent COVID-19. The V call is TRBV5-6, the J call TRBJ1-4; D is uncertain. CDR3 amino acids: CASSLALGRVREKLFF. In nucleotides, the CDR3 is TGTGCCAGCAGCTTGGCCCTCGGCCGGGTGCGAGAAAAACTGTTTTTT.